These 11 T cell receptor beta chains came from one sample sequenced in a study of blood T cell repertoires in COVID-19. The assay was immunoSEQ multiplex PCR, and TCRdb's table has in-frame clones only and misses some. In the table there are around 140,000 clones, approximately 87% of which are singletons. Sequencing input: peripheral blood. The receptor set was obtained from a woman in her 50s with active or convalescent COVID-19.

The rearrangement joins TRBV19 to TRBJ1-2; D is unclear. CDR1 and CDR2 from the germline V gene are LNHDA and SQIVND (reference sequence). The CDR3 length is 17 residues. Trimming left V 5 bases short and J 2 bases short, with 21 bases between. CDR3 nucleotides: TGTGCCAGTAGTCCCCCCCCCAGGAAGCCGTTAAACTATGGCTACACCTTC. This translates into CASSPPPRKPLNYGYTF.

This chain joins TRBV29-1 and TRBJ2-1; D is possibly TRBD2 (6 bases). This CDR3 contains 15 residues. Trimming stripped 3 bases from V and 0 bases from J, with 12 bases between. The germline CDR1 and CDR2 sequences are SQVTM and ANQGSEA. The CDR3, as DNA: TGCAGCGTTGACGGAGGGGCGGGCTCCTACAATGAGCAGTTCTTC. Amino acids: CSVDGGAGSYNEQFF.

The CDR3 DNA sequence: TGTGCCACCACTAGCGGGAGATTTGGGGTGGTCAAAAACATTCAGTACTTC. Protein product: CATTSGRFGVVKNIQYF. The J gene is TRBJ2-4, the V gene TRBV19; 11 nucleotides align to TRBD2. Per the germline V gene, CDR1 is LNHDA and CDR2 is SQIVND (reference sequence). V shed 10 bases, J shed 3 bases, and the junction held 14 bases outside the gene matches. The CDR3 has 17 amino acids.

The count of this clone is one. V and J are TRBV24-1 and TRBJ1-5; weak D call: TRBD1 (5 bases). This CDR3 comprises 14 residues. From germline, CDR1 is KGHDR and CDR2 SFDVKD. Trimming stripped 2 bases from V and 5 bases from J, with 9 bases between. The CDR3 region has the DNA TGTGCCACCAGTGATTCAGGGAAGGATCAGCCCCAGCATTTT. Its translation: CATSDSGKDQPQHF.

V gene TRBV4-1 combines with J gene TRBJ1-5, with a possible D match to TRBD1 (5 bases). Germline V gene sequence: CDR1 MGHRA, CDR2 YSYEKL. The CDR3 runs 15 residues. The V end was cut by 0 bases, the J end by 7 bases, with 13 bases between. CDR3: CASSQDKAGRQPQHF. The DNA for the CDR3 is TGCGCCAGCAGCCAAGATAAGGCAGGGCGACAGCCCCAGCATTTT.

The chain links TRBV6-5 to TRBJ1-2, with 10 bases fitting TRBD1. The CDR3 contains 13 residues. The V segment lost 6 bases and the J segment 6 bases; nucleotides outside the gene matches: 4. Germline V gene sequence: CDR1 MNHEY, CDR2 SVGAGI. For the CDR3, the DNA is TGTGCCAGCAGACGACAGGGGGCTGATGGCTACACCTTC. Translation gives CASRRQGADGYTF.

This chain links TRBV30 with TRBJ1-1; TRBD1 is a possible D gene (5 bases). The CDR3 spans 12 residues. Germline loops: CDR1 GTSNPN, CDR2 SVGIG (reference sequence). V was cut by 5 bases and J by 4 bases, with 11 bases left in between. The chain's CDR3 is CAWAGSGTEAFF. The CDR3 nucleotides are TGTGCCTGGGCAGGGTCGGGCACTGAAGCTTTCTTT.

CDR3 in amino acids: CASRGSPSSYEQYF. The CDR3 DNA reads as TGTGCCAGTAGGGGCAGCCCAAGCTCCTACGAGCAGTACTTC. The chain has TRBV19 and TRBJ2-7, with D unresolved. There are 14 residues in the CDR3. V lost 6 bases to trimming and J lost 0 bases, with 12 bases between them. CDR1 is LNHDA and CDR2 is SQIVND in the germline V gene (reference sequence).

The J gene is TRBJ2-1, the V gene TRBV28, with TRBD2 matching 7 bases. Germline CDR1 is MDHEN and CDR2 is SYDVKM. Germline trimming cut 7 bases from V and 4 bases from J; bases unmatched to any gene: 16. This CDR3 has 17 residues. The CDR3 DNA reads TGTGCCAGCAAAATGTGGGGGAGGGCCTCTACGTACAATGAGCAGTTCTTC. Its translation is CASKMWGRASTYNEQFF.

This chain connects TRBV4-3 to TRBJ1-2, with a possible D match to TRBD1 (5 bases). Trimming took off 0 bases at V and 5 bases at J, with 7 bases between the two ends. This CDR3 spans 13 amino acids. Germline CDR1 is LGHNA and CDR2 is YSLEER. Written as DNA, the CDR3 is TGCGCCAGCAGCCAAGAAGCAGGGTATGGCTACACCTTC. This encodes CASSQEAGYGYTF.

The V gene is TRBV7-3, the J gene TRBJ2-1; 14 bases line up with TRBD2. J gave up 9 bases and V 5 bases, and 3 bases lay outside the gene matches. The CDR3 spans 14 residues. The germline V gene encodes CDR1 SGHTA and CDR2 FQGTGA. The CDR3 region is CASSPGLAGGEQFF. The CDR3 DNA reads as TGTGCCAGCAGCCCCGGACTAGCGGGAGGTGAGCAGTTCTTC.